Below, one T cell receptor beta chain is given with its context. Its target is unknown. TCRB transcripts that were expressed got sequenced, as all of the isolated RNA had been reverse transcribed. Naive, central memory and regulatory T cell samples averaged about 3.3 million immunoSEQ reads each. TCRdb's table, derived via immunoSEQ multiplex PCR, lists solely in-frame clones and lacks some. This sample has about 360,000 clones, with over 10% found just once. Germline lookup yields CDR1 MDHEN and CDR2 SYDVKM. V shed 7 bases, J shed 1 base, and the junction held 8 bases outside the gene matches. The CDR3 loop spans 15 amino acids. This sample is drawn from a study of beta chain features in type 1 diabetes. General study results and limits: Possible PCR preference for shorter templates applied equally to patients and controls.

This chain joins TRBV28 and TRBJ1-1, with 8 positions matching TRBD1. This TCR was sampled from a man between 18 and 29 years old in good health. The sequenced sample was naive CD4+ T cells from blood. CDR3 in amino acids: CASTDPGQGNTEAFF. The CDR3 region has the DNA TGTGCCAGCACCGATCCTGGACAGGGGAACACTGAAGCTTTCTTT. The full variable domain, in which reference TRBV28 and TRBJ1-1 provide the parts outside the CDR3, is DVKVTQSSRYLVKRTGEKVFLECVQDMDHENMFWYRQDPGLGLRLIYFSYDVKMKEKGDIPEGYSVSREKKERFSLILESASTNQTSMYLCASTDPGQGNTEAFFGQGTRLTVV.